This T cell receptor (beta chain) was sequenced in a study of blood T cell repertoires in COVID-19. Here immunoSEQ multiplex PCR was the method, and the copy in TCRdb shows in-frame clones only, minus some. The data show around 130,000 clones, under 90% seen once. Categorization into cohorts depended on clinical history that participants reported. The specimen sequenced was PBMCs or T cells enriched from blood (not recorded which). The receptor comes from a man in his forties with acute COVID-19.

The CDR3 DNA reads as TGTGCCAGCAGCCTCCTCGGACAGGGGCTTTACAATGAGCAGTTCTTC. Translated, it gives CASSLLGQGLYNEQFF. The chain recombines TRBV3-1 (or the pseudogene TRBV3-2) with TRBJ2-1, with 9 bases aligning to TRBD1. V was clipped by 4 bases and J by 4 bases; unmatched bases: 8. Per germline, CDR1 LGHDT and CDR2 YNNKEL (reference sequence). The CDR3 totals 16 residues.